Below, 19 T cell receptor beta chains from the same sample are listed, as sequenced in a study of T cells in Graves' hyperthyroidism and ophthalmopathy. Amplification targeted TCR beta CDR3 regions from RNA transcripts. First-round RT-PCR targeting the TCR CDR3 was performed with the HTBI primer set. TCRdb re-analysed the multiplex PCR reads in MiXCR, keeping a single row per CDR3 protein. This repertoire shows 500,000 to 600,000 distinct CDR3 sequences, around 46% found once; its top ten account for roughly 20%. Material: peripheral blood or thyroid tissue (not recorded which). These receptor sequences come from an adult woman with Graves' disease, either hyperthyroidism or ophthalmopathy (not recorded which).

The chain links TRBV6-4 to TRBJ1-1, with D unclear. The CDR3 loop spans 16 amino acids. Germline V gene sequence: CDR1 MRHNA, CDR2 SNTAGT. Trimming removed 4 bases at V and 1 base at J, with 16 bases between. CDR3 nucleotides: TGTGCCAGCAGTGCTAGAAATGGTGGCGGGAACACTGAAGCTTTCTTT. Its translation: CASSARNGGGNTEAFF.

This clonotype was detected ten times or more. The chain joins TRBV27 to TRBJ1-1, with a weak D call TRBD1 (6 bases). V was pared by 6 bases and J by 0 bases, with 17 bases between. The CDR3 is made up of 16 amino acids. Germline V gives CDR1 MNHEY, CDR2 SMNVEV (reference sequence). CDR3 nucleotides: TGTGCCAGCAGGAGGGGGGTTGGTGTGATGAACACTGAAGCTTTCTTT. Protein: CASRRGVGVMNTEAFF.

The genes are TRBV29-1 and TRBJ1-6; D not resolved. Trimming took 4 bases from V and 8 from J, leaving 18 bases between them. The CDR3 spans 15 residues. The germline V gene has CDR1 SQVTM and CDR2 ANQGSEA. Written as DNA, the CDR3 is TGCAGCGTTGTCACAGACCCCGGACCTGATTCACCCCTCCACTTT. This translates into CSVVTDPGPDSPLHF.

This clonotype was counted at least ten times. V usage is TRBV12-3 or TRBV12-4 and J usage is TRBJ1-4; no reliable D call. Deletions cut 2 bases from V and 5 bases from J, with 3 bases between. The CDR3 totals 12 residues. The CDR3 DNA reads TGTGCCAGCAGTTTATGGAATGAAAAACTGTTTTTT. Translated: CASSLWNEKLFF.

This CDR3 is CASSQLAGGIYEQYF. CDR3 in DNA: TGCGCCAGCAGCCAGTTAGCGGGGGGCATCTACGAGCAGTACTTC. The chain combines TRBV4-1 with TRBJ2-7, with TRBD2 matching 10 bases. The germline gives CDR1 MGHRA, CDR2 YSYEKL. The CDR3 sequence is 15 residues long. V shed 3 bases and J 3 bases; nucleotides not matched to a gene: 5.

The DNA of the CDR3 is TGCGCCAGCATGGTTGGCGGGGGGGGCTACGAGCAGTACTTC. Translated: CASMVGGGGYEQYF. This chain links TRBV5-1 with TRBJ2-7; 9 bases are shared with TRBD2. CDR1 and CDR2 (germline): SGHRS, YFSETQ. With V trimmed by 6 bases and J by 3 bases, 7 bases remained unmatched. There are 14 residues in the CDR3.

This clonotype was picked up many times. The CDR3 region is CSARGGTAHEAFF. The CDR3 DNA reads TGCAGTGCTAGGGGGGGGACCGCGCATGAAGCTTTCTTT. This chain joins TRBV20-1 and TRBJ1-1, with a tentative D call TRBD1 (5 bases). Trimming stripped 3 bases from V and 7 bases from J, with 15 bases between. The CDR3 is made up of 13 amino acids. Germline V gives CDR1 DFQATT, CDR2 SNEGSKA (reference sequence).

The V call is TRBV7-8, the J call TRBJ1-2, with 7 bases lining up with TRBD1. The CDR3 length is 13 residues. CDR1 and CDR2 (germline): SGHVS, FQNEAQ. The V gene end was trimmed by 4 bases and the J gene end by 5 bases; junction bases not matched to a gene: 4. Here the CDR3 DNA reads TGTGCCAGCAGCTCCGGGACAGCTTATGGCTACACCTTC. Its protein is CASSSGTAYGYTF.

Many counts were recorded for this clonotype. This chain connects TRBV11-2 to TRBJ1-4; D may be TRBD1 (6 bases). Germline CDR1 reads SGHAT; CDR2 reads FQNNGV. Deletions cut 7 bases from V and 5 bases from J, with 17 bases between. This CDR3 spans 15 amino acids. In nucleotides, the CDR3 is TGTGCCAGCATCACTTACCCCGGACAGAATGAAAAACTGTTTTTT. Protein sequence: CASITYPGQNEKLFF.

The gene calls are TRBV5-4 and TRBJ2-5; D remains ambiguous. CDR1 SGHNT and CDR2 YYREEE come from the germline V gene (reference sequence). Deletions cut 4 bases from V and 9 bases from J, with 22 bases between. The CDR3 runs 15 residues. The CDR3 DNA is TGTGCCAGCAGCCAACTGATAGTGGGCAATCAGCCCCAGTACTTC. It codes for CASSQLIVGNQPQYF.

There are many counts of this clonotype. CDR3 residues: CATSTRTAYSNQPQHF. The CDR3 DNA is TGTGCCACCAGCACCAGGACAGCCTATAGCAATCAGCCCCAGCATTTT. The rearrangement links TRBV15 to TRBJ1-5; the D gene is possibly TRBD1 (6 bases). CDR1 and CDR2 (germline): LNHNV, YYDKDF (reference sequence). V lost 4 bases to trimming and J lost 0 bases, with 13 bases between them. The CDR3 is 16 amino acids.

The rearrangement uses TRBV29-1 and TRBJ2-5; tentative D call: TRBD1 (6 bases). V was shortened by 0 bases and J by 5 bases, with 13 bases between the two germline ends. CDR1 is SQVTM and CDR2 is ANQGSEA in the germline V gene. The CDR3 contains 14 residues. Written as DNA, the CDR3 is TGCAGCGTTGAAGAGGGGGCTTTGGGGGAGACCCAGTACTTC. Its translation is CSVEEGALGETQYF.

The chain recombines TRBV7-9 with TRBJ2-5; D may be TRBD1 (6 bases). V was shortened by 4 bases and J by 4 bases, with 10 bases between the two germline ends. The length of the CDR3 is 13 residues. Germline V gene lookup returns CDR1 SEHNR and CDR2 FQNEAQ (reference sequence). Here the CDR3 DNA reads TGTGCCAGCAGCTACGGGACAACAGAGACCCAGTACTTC. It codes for CASSYGTTETQYF.

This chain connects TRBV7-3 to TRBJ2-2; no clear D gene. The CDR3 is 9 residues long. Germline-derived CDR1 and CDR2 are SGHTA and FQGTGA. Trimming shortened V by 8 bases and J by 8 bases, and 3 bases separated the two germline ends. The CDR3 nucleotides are TGTGCCAGCGTGGGGGAGCTGTTTTTT. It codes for CASVGELFF.

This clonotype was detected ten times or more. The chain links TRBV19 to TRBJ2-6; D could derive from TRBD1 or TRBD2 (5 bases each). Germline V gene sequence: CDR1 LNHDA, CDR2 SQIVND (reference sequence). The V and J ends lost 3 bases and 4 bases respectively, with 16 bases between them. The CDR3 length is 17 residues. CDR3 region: CASSIVGPQAGANVLTF. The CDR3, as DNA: TGTGCCAGTAGTATTGTGGGACCTCAGGCGGGGGCCAACGTCCTGACTTTC. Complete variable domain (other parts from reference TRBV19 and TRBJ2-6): DGGITQSPKYLFRKEGQNVTLSCEQNLNHDAMYWYRQDPGQGLRLIYYSQIVNDFQKGDIAEGYSVSREKKESFPLTVTSAQKNPTAFYLCASSIVGPQAGANVLTFGAGSRLTVL.

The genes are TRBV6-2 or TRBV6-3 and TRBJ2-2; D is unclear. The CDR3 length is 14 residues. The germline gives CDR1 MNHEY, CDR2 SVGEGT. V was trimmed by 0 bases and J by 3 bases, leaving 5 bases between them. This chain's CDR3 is CASSYSMDTGELFF. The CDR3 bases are TGTGCCAGCAGTTACTCGATGGACACCGGGGAGCTGTTTTTT.

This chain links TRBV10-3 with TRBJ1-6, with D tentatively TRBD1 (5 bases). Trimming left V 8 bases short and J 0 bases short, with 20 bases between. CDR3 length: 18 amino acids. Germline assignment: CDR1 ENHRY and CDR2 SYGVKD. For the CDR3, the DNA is TGTGCCATCGCAAGGGGACTTAATCCGAGCTCCTATAATTCACCCCTCCACTTT. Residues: CAIARGLNPSSYNSPLHF.

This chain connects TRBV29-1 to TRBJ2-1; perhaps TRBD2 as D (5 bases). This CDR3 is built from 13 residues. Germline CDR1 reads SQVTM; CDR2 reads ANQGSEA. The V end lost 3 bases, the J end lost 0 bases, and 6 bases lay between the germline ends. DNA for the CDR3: TGCAGCGTTGATGGGAGCTCCTACAATGAGCAGTTCTTC. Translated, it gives CSVDGSSYNEQFF.

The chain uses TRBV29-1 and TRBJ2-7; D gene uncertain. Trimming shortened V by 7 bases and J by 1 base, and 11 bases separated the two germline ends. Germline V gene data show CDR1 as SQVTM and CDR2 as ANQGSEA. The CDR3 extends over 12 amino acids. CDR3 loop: CSAVYRSYEQYF. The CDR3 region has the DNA TGCAGCGCTGTGTACAGATCCTACGAGCAGTACTTC.